This is a list of T cell receptor beta chains from one sample in a study of Ad26.COV2.S vaccination and SARS-CoV-2 variants. Sequencing was performed with immunoSEQ multiplex PCR; in TCRdb, only in-frame clones are kept and a portion is missing. The sample yields about half a million clones, roughly nine tenths seen once. The material sequenced was peripheral blood, taken in a trial of Ad26.COV2.S vaccine versus placebo. The receptors here all came from a person aged 18-60 years who received the Ad26.COV2.S COVID-19 vaccine or a placebo. CDR3s include the opening cysteine and the closing phenylalanine or tryptophan. A D gene is named only where the DNA matches it firmly. The listing skips clone size in some rows; elsewhere it reads once, few, many or a size class.

clone size: .; J gene: TRBJ2-1; D gene: TRBD2; V gene: TRBV27; CDR3 protein: CASSLIEAGGPYNEQFF; CDR3 DNA: TGTGCCAGCAGTTTAATTGAAGCGGGGGGCCCCTACAATGAGCAGTTCTTC
clone size: .; J gene: TRBJ2-7; D gene: TRBD1; V gene: TRBV18; CDR3 protein: CASSFGQDGAYEQYF; CDR3 DNA: TGTGCCAGCTCATTTGGACAGGACGGAGCCTACGAGCAGTACTTC
clone size: .; J gene: TRBJ2-1; D gene: TRBD2; V gene: TRBV5-1; CDR3 protein: CASSRTGLAGAYNEQFF; CDR3 DNA: TGCGCCAGCAGCCGTACGGGACTAGCGGGGGCCTACAATGAGCAGTTCTTC
clone size: .; J gene: TRBJ2-6; D gene: TRBD1; V gene: TRBV18; CDR3 protein: CASSPPAFGRTGEISGANVLTF; CDR3 DNA: TGTGCCAGCTCACCACCGGCCTTTGGACGGACAGGAGAAATCTCTGGGGCCAACGTCCTGACTTTC
clone size: .; J gene: TRBJ2-1; D gene: .; V gene: TRBV27; CDR3 protein: CASLDRLRNEQFF; CDR3 DNA: TGTGCCAGCCTCGACAGGTTAAGGAATGAGCAGTTCTTC
clone size: .; J gene: TRBJ1-1; D gene: .; V gene: TRBV7-3; CDR3 protein: CASSPLGFGTEAFF; CDR3 DNA: TGTGCCAGCAGCCCTCTGGGGTTTGGCACTGAAGCTTTCTTT
clone size: .; J gene: TRBJ1-2; D gene: .; V gene: TRBV7-3; CDR3 protein: CASSPQALGGYTF; CDR3 DNA: TGTGCCAGCAGCCCTCAGGCCCTGGGGGGCTACACCTTC
clone size: .; J gene: TRBJ2-7; D gene: TRBD2; V gene: TRBV9; CDR3 protein: CASSPRTSGTYEQYF; CDR3 DNA: TGTGCCAGCAGCCCCCGGACTAGCGGGACCTACGAGCAGTACTTC
clone size: once; J gene: TRBJ1-5; D gene: .; V gene: TRBV19; CDR3 protein: CASSIWDQPQHF; CDR3 DNA: TGTGCCAGTAGTATCTGGGATCAGCCCCAGCATTTT
clone size: .; J gene: TRBJ2-5; D gene: .; V gene: TRBV14; CDR3 protein: CASSQELRYTKWETQYF; CDR3 DNA: TGTGCCAGCAGCCAAGAGTTACGCTACACCAAGTGGGAGACCCAGTACTTC
clone size: .; J gene: TRBJ1-3; D gene: .; V gene: TRBV27; CDR3 protein: CASSPTSSGNTIYF; CDR3 DNA: TGTGCCAGCAGCCCCACCAGCTCTGGAAACACCATATATTTT
clone size: .; J gene: TRBJ2-7; D gene: .; V gene: TRBV6-5; CDR3 protein: CASRAGYEQYF; CDR3 DNA: TGTGCCAGCAGGGCGGGTTACGAGCAGTACTTC
clone size: .; J gene: TRBJ1-5; D gene: .; V gene: TRBV4-1; CDR3 protein: CASSQVRGQPDQPQHF; CDR3 DNA: TGCGCCAGCAGCCAAGTCCGCGGACAGCCTGATCAGCCCCAGCATTTT
clone size: .; J gene: TRBJ1-1; D gene: .; V gene: TRBV18; CDR3 protein: CASSPEQGAFF; CDR3 DNA: TGTGCCAGCTCACCGGAGCAGGGCGCTTTCTTT
clone size: .; J gene: TRBJ1-4; D gene: .; V gene: TRBV15; CDR3 protein: CATSSQRAREEKLFF; CDR3 DNA: TGTGCCACCAGCAGTCAAAGGGCAAGGGAAGAAAAACTGTTTTTT
clone size: .; J gene: TRBJ2-5; D gene: .; V gene: TRBV5-6; CDR3 protein: CASSLVSNQETQYF; CDR3 DNA: TGTGCCAGCAGCTTGGTGTCAAACCAAGAGACCCAGTACTTC